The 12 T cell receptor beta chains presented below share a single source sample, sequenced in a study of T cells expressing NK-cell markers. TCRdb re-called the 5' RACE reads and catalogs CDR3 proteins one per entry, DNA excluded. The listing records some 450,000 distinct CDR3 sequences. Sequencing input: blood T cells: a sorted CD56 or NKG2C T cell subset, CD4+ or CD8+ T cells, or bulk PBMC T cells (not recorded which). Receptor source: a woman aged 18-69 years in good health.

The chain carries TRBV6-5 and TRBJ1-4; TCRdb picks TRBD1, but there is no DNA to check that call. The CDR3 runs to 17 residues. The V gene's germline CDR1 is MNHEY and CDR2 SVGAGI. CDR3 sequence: CASSYAPGTATNEKLFF.

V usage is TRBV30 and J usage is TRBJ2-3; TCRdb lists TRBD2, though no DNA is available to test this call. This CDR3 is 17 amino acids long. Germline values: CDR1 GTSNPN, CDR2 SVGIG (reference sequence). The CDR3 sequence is CAWSGAGGPGAADTQYF. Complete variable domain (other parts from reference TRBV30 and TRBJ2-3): SQTIHQWPATLVQPVGSPLSLECTVEGTSNPNLYWYRQAAGRGLQLLFYSVGIGQISSEVPQNLSASRPQDRQFILSSKKLLLSDSGFYLCAWSGAGGPGAADTQYFGPGTRLTVL.

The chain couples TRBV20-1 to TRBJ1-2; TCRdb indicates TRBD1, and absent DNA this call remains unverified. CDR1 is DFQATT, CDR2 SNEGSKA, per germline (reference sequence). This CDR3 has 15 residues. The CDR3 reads CSARDPLGGANGYTF.

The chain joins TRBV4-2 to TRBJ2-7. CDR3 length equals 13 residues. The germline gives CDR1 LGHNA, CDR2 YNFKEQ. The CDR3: CASSQEILWEQYF.

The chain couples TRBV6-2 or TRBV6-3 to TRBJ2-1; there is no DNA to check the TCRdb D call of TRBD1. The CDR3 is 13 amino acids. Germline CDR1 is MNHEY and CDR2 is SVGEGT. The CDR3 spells CASSRQHYNEQFF.

The CDR3 region is CASSSPGTNYNEQFF. The chain recombines TRBV9 with TRBJ2-1; as DNA is missing, the TRBD2 call by TCRdb cannot be tested. This CDR3 has 15 amino acids. Looked up from germline, CDR1 is SGDLS and CDR2 is YYNGEE.

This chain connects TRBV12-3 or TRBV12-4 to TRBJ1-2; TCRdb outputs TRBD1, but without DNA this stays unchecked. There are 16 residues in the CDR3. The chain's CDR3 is CASTPDRVGVNYGYTF.

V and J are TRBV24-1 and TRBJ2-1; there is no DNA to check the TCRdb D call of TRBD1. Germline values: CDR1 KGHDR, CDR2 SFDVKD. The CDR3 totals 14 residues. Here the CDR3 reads CATSGRGTNNEQFF.

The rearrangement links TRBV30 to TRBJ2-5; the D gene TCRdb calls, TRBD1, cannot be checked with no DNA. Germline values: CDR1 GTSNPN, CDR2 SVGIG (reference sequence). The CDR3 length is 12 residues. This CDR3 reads CAWRPAQETQYF.

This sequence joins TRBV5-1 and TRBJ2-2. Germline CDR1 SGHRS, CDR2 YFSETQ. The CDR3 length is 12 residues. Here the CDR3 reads CASSLETGELFF.

CDR3 sequence: CSVYWPQRDELF. This chain uses TRBV29-1 with TRBJ2-1; TCRdb's D call of TRBD2 is untestable without DNA. Germline V lookup: CDR1 SQVTM, CDR2 ANQGSEA. The CDR3 extends over 12 amino acids.

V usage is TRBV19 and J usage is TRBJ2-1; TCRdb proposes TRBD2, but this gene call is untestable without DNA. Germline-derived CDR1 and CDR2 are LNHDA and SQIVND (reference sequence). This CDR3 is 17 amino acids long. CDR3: CASSPPLERTTYNEQFF.